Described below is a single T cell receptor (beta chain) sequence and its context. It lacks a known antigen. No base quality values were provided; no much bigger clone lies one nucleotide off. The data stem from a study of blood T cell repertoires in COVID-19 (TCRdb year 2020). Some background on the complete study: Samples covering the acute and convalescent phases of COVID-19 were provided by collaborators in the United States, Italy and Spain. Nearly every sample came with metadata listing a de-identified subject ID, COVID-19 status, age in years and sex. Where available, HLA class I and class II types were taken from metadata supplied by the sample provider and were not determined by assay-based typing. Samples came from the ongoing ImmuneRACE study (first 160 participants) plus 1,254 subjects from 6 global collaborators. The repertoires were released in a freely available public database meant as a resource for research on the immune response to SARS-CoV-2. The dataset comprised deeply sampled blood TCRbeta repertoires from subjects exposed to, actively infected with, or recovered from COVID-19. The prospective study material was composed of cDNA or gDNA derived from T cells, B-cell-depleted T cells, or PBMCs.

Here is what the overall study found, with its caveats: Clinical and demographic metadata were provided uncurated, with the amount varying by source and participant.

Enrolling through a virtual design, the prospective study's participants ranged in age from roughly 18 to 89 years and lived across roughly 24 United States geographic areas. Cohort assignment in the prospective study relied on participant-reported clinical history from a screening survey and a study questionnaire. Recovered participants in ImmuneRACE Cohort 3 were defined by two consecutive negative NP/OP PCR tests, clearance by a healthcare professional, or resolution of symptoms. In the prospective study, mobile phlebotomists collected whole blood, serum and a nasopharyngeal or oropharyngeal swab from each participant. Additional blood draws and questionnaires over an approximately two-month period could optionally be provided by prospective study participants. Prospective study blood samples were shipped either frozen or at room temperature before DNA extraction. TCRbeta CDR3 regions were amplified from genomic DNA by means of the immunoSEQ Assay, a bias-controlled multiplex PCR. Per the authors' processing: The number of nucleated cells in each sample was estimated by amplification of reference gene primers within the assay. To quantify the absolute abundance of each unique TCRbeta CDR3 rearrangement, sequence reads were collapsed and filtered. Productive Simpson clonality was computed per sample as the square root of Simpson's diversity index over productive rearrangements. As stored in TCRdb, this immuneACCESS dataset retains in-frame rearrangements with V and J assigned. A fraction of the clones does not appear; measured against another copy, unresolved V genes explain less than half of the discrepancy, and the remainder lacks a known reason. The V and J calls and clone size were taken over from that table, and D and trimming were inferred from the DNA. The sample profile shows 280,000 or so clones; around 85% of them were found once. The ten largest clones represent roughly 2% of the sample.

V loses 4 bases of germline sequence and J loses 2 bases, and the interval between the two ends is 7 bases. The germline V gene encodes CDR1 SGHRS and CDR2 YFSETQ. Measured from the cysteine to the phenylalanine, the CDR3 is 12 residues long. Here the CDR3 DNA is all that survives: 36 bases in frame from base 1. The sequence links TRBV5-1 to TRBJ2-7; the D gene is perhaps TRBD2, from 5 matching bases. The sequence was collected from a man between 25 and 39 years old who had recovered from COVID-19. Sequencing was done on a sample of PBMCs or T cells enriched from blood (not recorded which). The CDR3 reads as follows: CASSREPYEQYF. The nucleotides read TGCGCCAGCAGCCGGGAACCCTACGAGCAGTACTTC. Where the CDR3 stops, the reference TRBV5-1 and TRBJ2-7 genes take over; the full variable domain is KAGVTQTPRYLIKTRGQQVTLSCSPISGHRSVSWYQQTPGQGLQFLFEYFSETQRNKGNFPGRFSGRQFSNSRSEMNVSTLELGDSALYLCASSREPYEQYFGPGTRLTVT.